This T cell receptor (beta chain) was sequenced in a study of shared clonotypes between healthy human individuals. Looking at the study overall: Plates per donor: three CD4 naive, three CD4 memory, two CD8 naive, one CD8 memory.

Study-wide findings and caveats: Only blood samples were collected, and tissue repertoires likely differ.

In the case of this clone: Its cognate antigen is unknown.

This CDR3 is built from 15 residues. Germline loops: CDR1 LNHDA, CDR2 SQIVND (reference sequence). After removal of 5 bases from V and 0 bases from J, the junction contained 1 base not matched to a gene. Authors' data handling: With immunoSEQ giving junction-only sequences and no quality scores, filtering differed. Sequencing used immunoSEQ multiplex PCR; TCRdb keeps in-frame clones, though not all of them. That table is the source of V, J and clone size, and D and trimming were worked out from the DNA. The sample shows around 2,000,000 clones, 85% to 95% of them seen only once. The sample was naive CD4+ T cells sorted from blood. Sample subset: CD45RA+ positively selected. The source is a man younger than 35 in good health. V and J are TRBV19 and TRBJ1-6, with TRBD1 matching over 7 bases. CDR3 loop: CASSWDSSYNSPLHF. In nucleotides, the CDR3 is TGTGCCAGTAGTTGGGACAGCTCCTATAATTCACCCCTCCACTTT.